The present entry profiles one TCR beta chain with its context. Its specificity is not known. This entry comes from a study of OX40 agonist ivuxolimab in advanced cancers. Regarding the study as a whole: At doses 0.1 to 3.0 mg/kg, CD4+ and CD8+ clones expanded.

Using immunoSEQ multiplex PCR, the repertoire was profiled, and TCRdb retains in-frame clones only, with some absent. Of fewer than 60,000 clones in the sample, about 80% were seen once. Sequenced here: CD4+ or CD8+ T cells sorted from blood, sampled in a trial of the OX40 agonist ivuxolimab. The receptor was isolated from an adult with an advanced solid tumor such as melanoma, head and neck, liver or kidney cancer.

The CDR3, as DNA: TGTGCCAGCAGCTATCTAGCGGGAGGCGAGCAGTACTTC. Its protein product is CASSYLAGGEQYF. The chain recombines TRBV2 with TRBJ2-7; 11 nucleotides agree with TRBD2. The CDR3 has 13 amino acids. V was pared by 6 bases and J by 6 bases, with 4 bases of the junction left unmatched. Germline lookup yields CDR1 SNHLY and CDR2 FYNNEI.